The 15 T cell receptor beta chains below come from one sample, sequenced in a study of beta chain features in type 1 diabetes. Expressed TCRB transcripts were sequenced after all isolated RNA was converted to cDNA. The repertoire was sequenced with immunoSEQ multiplex PCR; TCRdb's copy has only in-frame clones and lacks some. The table shows 300,000 to 350,000 clones, with 15% to 20% occurring only once. The sample consisted of naive CD4+ T cells from blood. The receptors stem from a woman between 18 and 29 years old in good health.

Remarks on this clone: The same CDR3 is also encoded by other DNA sequences in this sample. The chain uses TRBV5-1 and TRBJ2-7, with TRBD2 as a possible D gene (6 bases). Germline values: CDR1 SGHRS, CDR2 YFSETQ. The CDR3 is 14 residues long. V was trimmed by 0 bases and J by 5 bases, leaving 12 bases between them. The CDR3 DNA is TGCGCCAGCAGCTTGGGTGGAGGGAACGACGAGCAGTACTTC. Amino acid sequence: CASSLGGGNDEQYF.

This chain connects TRBV4-3 to TRBJ2-1; TRBD2 matches 8 bases. The CDR3 has 15 residues. V trimming: 0 bases; J trimming: 10 bases; junction bases outside the gene matches: 8. Germline V CDR1 and CDR2: LGHNA, YSLEER. The CDR3 DNA reads TGCGCCAGCAGCCAAGATTCGGGGGGGCGGCGAGAGCAGTTCTTC. Translation gives CASSQDSGGRREQFF.

This chain links TRBV2 with TRBJ2-3; 8 nucleotides align to TRBD2. The CDR3 has 15 residues. The junction had 5 bases not matched to a gene; V was cut back by 4 bases and J by 2 bases. Germline-derived CDR1 and CDR2 are SNHLY and FYNNEI. The CDR3 spells CASSVGGGPTDTQYF. For the CDR3, the DNA is TGTGCCAGCAGTGTTGGCGGGGGGCCCACAGATACGCAGTATTTT.

V gene TRBV29-1 combines with J gene TRBJ2-5, with D possibly being TRBD1 (6 bases). Germline V lookup: CDR1 SQVTM, CDR2 ANQGSEA. The V and J ends lost 6 bases and 1 base respectively, with 18 bases between them. This CDR3 has 15 amino acids. The CDR3 DNA sequence: TGCAGCGTCTGGAAATGGGCAGGGGCCCAAGAGACCCAGTACTTC. Translating it yields CSVWKWAGAQETQYF. The whole variable domain, filled in from reference TRBV29-1 and TRBJ2-5, reads SAVISQKPSRDICQRGTSLTIQCQVDSQVTMMFWYRQQPGQSLTLIATANQGSEATYESGFVIDKFPISRPNLTFSTLTVSNMSPEDSSIYLCSVWKWAGAQETQYFGPGTRLLVL.

In its sample, this clone was seen a few times. Within the sample, other DNA sequences also encode this same CDR3. The rearrangement links TRBV7-9 to TRBJ2-7, with D maybe TRBD2 (6 bases). V was shortened by 5 bases and J by 7 bases, with 9 bases between the two germline ends. This CDR3 is built from 11 residues. CDR1 and CDR2 (germline): SEHNR, FQNEAQ (reference sequence). CDR3 residues: CASSPGGEQYF. DNA for the CDR3: TGTGCCAGCAGCCCTGGAGGGGAGCAGTACTTC.

The sample holds a few counts of this clone. The V gene is TRBV7-6, the J gene TRBJ2-7; 8 nucleotides line up with TRBD2. Germline CDR1 is SGHVS and CDR2 is FNYEAQ. The CDR3 is made up of 14 amino acids. V lost 5 bases and J lost 6; bases outside the gene matches: 9. CDR3: CASSTTGTRAEQYF. CDR3 DNA sequence: TGTGCCAGCAGCACAACCGGGACTAGAGCCGAGCAGTACTTC.

This clone was detected only a few times. Written as DNA, the CDR3 is TGCGCCAGCAGCACTTTGAGGGACAGGGCTACCTACGAGCAGTACTTC. Encoded protein: CASSTLRDRATYEQYF. V gene TRBV5-1 combines with J gene TRBJ2-7; 9 bases align to TRBD1. This CDR3 is built from 16 residues. CDR1 is SGHRS and CDR2 is YFSETQ in the germline V gene. Trimming cost V 4 bases and J 2 bases; bases outside gene matches: 10.

CDR3 DNA: TGTGCCAGCAGTCAACAGGGGACAGATACGCAGTATTTT. The encoded protein is CASSQQGTDTQYF. The chain employs TRBV6-5 and TRBJ2-3; 7 nucleotides agree with TRBD1. Germline V gives CDR1 MNHEY, CDR2 SVGAGI. The CDR3 has 13 amino acids. Losses at the gene ends were 5 bases for V and 3 bases for J; bases not matched to a gene: 2.

In this sample, this clone turned up a few times. The rearrangement uses TRBV6-5 and TRBJ1-6; D perhaps matches TRBD1 (5 bases). The germline V gene has CDR1 MNHEY and CDR2 SVGAGI. Trimming cost V 7 bases and J 6 bases, with 13 bases left between them. The CDR3 is 14 residues long. In DNA form, the CDR3 reads TGTGCCAGCAAATGGCAGGGCTCTAATTCACCCCTCCACTTT. Translation: CASKWQGSNSPLHF.

The chain employs TRBV7-9 and TRBJ1-2; D perhaps matches TRBD1 (6 bases). Germline V gene data show CDR1 as SEHNR and CDR2 as FQNEAQ (reference sequence). Trimming removed 1 base at V and 3 bases at J, with 9 bases between. This CDR3 has 14 residues. This chain's CDR3 is CASSLDAGDYGYTF. DNA of the CDR3: TGTGCCAGCAGCTTAGATGCAGGGGACTATGGCTACACCTTC. Based on the CDR3 plus reference TRBV7-9 and TRBJ1-2, the full variable domain is DTGVSQNPRHKITKRGQNVTFRCDPISEHNRLYWYRQTLGQGPEFLTYFQNEAQLEKSRLLSDRFSAERPKGSFSTLEIQRTEQGDSAMYLCASSLDAGDYGYTFGSGTRLTVV.

The chain is built from TRBV15 and TRBJ2-3; D uncertain. This CDR3 is 17 amino acids long. With 0 bases removed from V and 4 bases from J, the gap between germline ends came to 17 bases. CDR1 LNHNV and CDR2 YYDKDF come from the germline V gene (reference sequence). The CDR3 spells CATSRDISWNQADTQYF. The CDR3 DNA sequence: TGTGCCACCAGCAGAGATATTTCCTGGAATCAGGCAGATACGCAGTATTTT.

This clone was counted between two and nine times. V and J are TRBV5-1 and TRBJ1-1, with D possibly being TRBD1 (5 bases). Germline V gives CDR1 SGHRS, CDR2 YFSETQ. CDR3 size: 15 residues. With 0 bases removed from V and 1 base from J, the gap between germline ends came to 10 bases. CDR3 coding DNA: TGCGCCAGCAGCTTGGAGACGGGGGGGAACACTGAAGCTTTCTTT. Its protein is CASSLETGGNTEAFF.

This clone was detected a few times. The chain couples TRBV4-1 to TRBJ1-2; tentatively, D is TRBD1 (6 bases). The germline gives CDR1 MGHRA, CDR2 YSYEKL. Trimming removed 2 bases from V and 2 bases from J, with 15 bases in between. The CDR3 has 16 amino acids. CDR3 loop: CASSQPRGAANYGYTF. The CDR3 coding sequence is TGCGCCAGCAGCCAACCGCGGGGGGCAGCCAACTATGGCTACACCTTC.

This sequence joins TRBV30 and TRBJ2-1; tentatively, D is TRBD1 (6 bases). CDR1 GTSNPN and CDR2 SVGIG come from the germline V gene (reference sequence). The CDR3 consists of 13 residues. V gave up 5 bases and J gave up 9 bases, with 17 bases separating them. This CDR3 reads CAWGQNLQGEQFF. The CDR3 nucleotides read TGTGCCTGGGGACAGAACTTACAGGGTGAGCAGTTCTTC. Full variable domain (remainder filled in from reference TRBV30 and TRBJ2-1): SQTIHQWPATLVQPVGSPLSLECTVEGTSNPNLYWYRQAAGRGLQLLFYSVGIGQISSEVPQNLSASRPQDRQFILSSKKLLLSDSGFYLCAWGQNLQGEQFFGPGTRLTVL.

This clone was detected only a few times. This chain joins TRBV11-2 and TRBJ2-2, with D hard to call. V was shortened by 5 bases and J by 5 bases, with 12 bases between the two germline ends. CDR1 is SGHAT, CDR2 FQNNGV, per germline. The CDR3 contains 14 residues. CDR3 sequence reads: CASSRPRGTGELFF. CDR3 bases: TGTGCCAGCAGCCGCCCCCGAGGAACCGGGGAGCTGTTTTTT.